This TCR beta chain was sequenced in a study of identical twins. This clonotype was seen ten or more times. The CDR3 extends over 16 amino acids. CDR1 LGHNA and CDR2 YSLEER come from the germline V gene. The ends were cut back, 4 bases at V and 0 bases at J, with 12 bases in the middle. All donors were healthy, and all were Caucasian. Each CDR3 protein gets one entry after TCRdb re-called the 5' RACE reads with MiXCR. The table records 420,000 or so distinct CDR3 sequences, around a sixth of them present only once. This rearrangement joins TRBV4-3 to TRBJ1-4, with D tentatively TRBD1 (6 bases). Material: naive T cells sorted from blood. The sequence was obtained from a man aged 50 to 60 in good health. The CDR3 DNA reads TGCGCCAGCAGCCTCACAGGGATTGCAACTAATGAAAAACTGTTTTTT. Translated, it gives CASSLTGIATNEKLFF.